This T cell receptor (beta chain) is drawn from a study of CD8 T cells in ankylosing spondylitis. The CDR3 is made up of 14 amino acids. Germline CDR1 and CDR2: SGHRS and YFSETQ. Germline trimming cut 6 bases from V and 0 bases from J; bases unmatched to any gene: 4. At least ten counts were recorded for this clonotype. TCRdb passed the 5' RACE reads through MiXCR, listing each CDR3 protein once. The sample yields about 130,000 distinct CDR3 sequences, approximately 9.7% seen once. Source material: blood, either unsorted or a sorted T cell fraction (not recorded which). J is TRBJ2-3 and V is TRBV5-1; the match to TRBD1 covers 7 bases. The sequence derives from a male donor with ankylosing spondylitis or in good health (not recorded which). CDR3 DNA sequence: TGCGCCAGCACTGAGGGGGCTAGCACAGATACGCAGTATTTT. The encoded protein is CASTEGASTDTQYF.